The 8 T cell receptor beta chains given below trace back to one sample, sequenced in a study of T cell responses to AZD1222 COVID-19 vaccine. Repertoires were generated with immunoSEQ multiplex PCR, while TCRdb's copy carries only in-frame clones and drops some. The table shows tens of thousands of clones, with 87% occurring only once. The source was peripheral blood, collected on day 0 of AZD1222 vaccination. These receptors were obtained from an adult in good health.

V usage is TRBV28 and J usage is TRBJ1-2; possibly TRBD1 for D (6 bases). CDR1 MDHEN and CDR2 SYDVKM come from the germline V gene. There are 13 residues in the CDR3. Trimming left V 7 bases short and J 5 bases short, with 14 bases between. The chain's CDR3 is CASTDEGEYGYTF. The CDR3 nucleotides are TGTGCCAGCACCGACGAGGGGGAATATGGCTACACCTTC.

This chain connects TRBV6-5 to TRBJ1-5; D possibly corresponds to TRBD1 (6 bases). Trimming stripped 6 bases from V and 1 base from J, with 13 bases between. This CDR3 has 15 residues. Germline CDR1 reads MNHEY; CDR2 reads SVGAGI. This CDR3 is CASRSQQGSNQPQHF. The DNA for the CDR3 is TGTGCCAGCAGATCACAACAGGGCAGCAATCAGCCCCAGCATTTT.

The gene calls are TRBV5-5 and TRBJ1-1; the D gene is possibly TRBD1 (5 bases). The germline gives CDR1 SGHKS, CDR2 YYEKEE (reference sequence). This CDR3 is built from 14 residues. V was pared by 3 bases and J by 8 bases, with 17 bases between. The CDR3 DNA reads as TGTGCCAGCAGCTGGAATGCGGGGGATAACGAAGCTTTCTTT. As protein: CASSWNAGDNEAFF. The variable domain in full, completed from reference TRBV5-5 and TRBJ1-1, reads DAGVTQSPTHLIKTRGQQVTLRCSPISGHKSVSWYQQVLGQGPQFIFQYYEKEERGRGNFPDRFSARQFPNYSSELNVNALLLGDSALYLCASSWNAGDNEAFFGQGTRLTVV.

The rearrangement joins TRBV7-2 to TRBJ2-1; D call uncertain. CDR3 length: 15 amino acids. Trimming stripped 3 bases from V and 0 bases from J, with 9 bases between. Germline CDR1 reads SGHTA; CDR2 reads FQGNSA. The chain's CDR3 is CASSFDSSSYNEQFF. Written as DNA, the CDR3 is TGTGCCAGCAGCTTCGACTCGAGCTCCTACAATGAGCAGTTCTTC.

This chain links TRBV7-9 with TRBJ1-2; D is undetermined. CDR1 is SEHNR, CDR2 FQNEAQ, per germline (reference sequence). V lost 5 bases to trimming and J lost 1 base, with 11 bases between them. This CDR3 has 14 amino acids. The CDR3 region is CASSTASLNYGYTF. The CDR3, as DNA: TGTGCCAGCAGCACGGCATCTCTTAACTATGGCTACACCTTC.

V usage is TRBV30 and J usage is TRBJ2-7; the match to TRBD1 covers 8 bases. Losses at the gene ends were 2 bases for V and 3 bases for J; bases not matched to a gene: 6. This CDR3 is built from 14 residues. Germline values: CDR1 GTSNPN, CDR2 SVGIG (reference sequence). The CDR3 nucleotides are TGTGCCTGGAGTACCGGGACAGGTTACTACGAGCAGTACTTC. This translates into CAWSTGTGYYEQYF.

The chain combines TRBV11-3 with TRBJ2-2; the D gene is possibly TRBD2 (6 bases). CDR3 length equals 14 residues. Per germline, CDR1 SGHNT and CDR2 YENEEA. Trimming left V 10 bases short and J 5 bases short, with 17 bases between. The CDR3 is CAIPGPGRTGELFF. As DNA, the CDR3 is TGTGCCATCCCCGGCCCGGGGAGGACCGGGGAGCTGTTTTTT. Complete variable domain (other parts from reference TRBV11-3 and TRBJ2-2): EAGVVQSPRYKIIEKKQPVAFWCNPISGHNTLYWYLQNLGQGPELLIRYENEEAVDDSQLPKDRFSAERLKGVDSTLKIQPAELGDSAVYLCAIPGPGRTGELFFGEGSRLTVL.

V gene TRBV4-1 combines with J gene TRBJ2-7; tentatively, D is TRBD1 or TRBD2 (5 bases each). The CDR3 covers 13 residues. Germline-derived CDR1 and CDR2 are MGHRA and YSYEKL. Between the trimmed V and J ends, which lost 0 bases and 4 bases, there was a span of 7 bases. The CDR3 DNA sequence: TGCGCCAGCAGCCAAGATTGGGGGTACGAGCAGTACTTC. This sequence encodes CASSQDWGYEQYF.